Listed below are T cell receptor beta chains from one sample, sequenced in a study of monozygotic twins with inflammatory bowel disease. Using the 5' RACE reads, TCRdb records one entry per CDR3 protein without DNA. The sample includes nearly 450,000 distinct CDR3 sequences. Material: blood. These receptors all stem from a human donor with ulcerative colitis or Crohn's disease, or a healthy co-twin of an affected twin (not recorded which). Each CDR3 is given with its conserved first and last residue. Fields, in order: J gene, V gene, CDR3 protein.

>TRBJ2-3|TRBV9
CASSVSRAGGITDTQYF
>TRBJ2-5|TRBV24-1
CATSESGQRGTQYF
>TRBJ2-3|TRBV27
CASSSGLAGGTGTDTQYF
>TRBJ1-3|TRBV12-3/TRBV12-4
CASSHRESSGNTIYF
>TRBJ1-1|TRBV29-1
CSVGGGGIGTEAFF
>TRBJ2-3|TRBV15
CATSREGIDTQYF
>TRBJ2-7|TRBV12-3/TRBV12-4
CASSPGQGGEQYF
>TRBJ2-7|TRBV10-3
CAISEFGKMEQYF
>TRBJ2-3|TRBV27
CASSLHPSTDTQYF
>TRBJ2-3|TRBV30
CAWSVGASGDTQYF
>TRBJ1-2|TRBV6-5
CASRGDRSYGYTF
>TRBJ1-2|TRBV28
CAIIRQGVGYGYTF
>TRBJ2-1|TRBV18
CASSPVREVDSF
>TRBJ2-1|TRBV4-2
CASSYSGGRYSEQFF
>TRBJ2-7|TRBV29-1
CSVAGIYEQYF
>TRBJ2-3|TRBV20-1
CSARGPGGSDTQYF
>TRBJ2-7|TRBV29-1
CSVGEASGSYEQYF
>TRBJ1-1|TRBV4-1
CASSQMGAGGTEAFF
>TRBJ2-5|TRBV30
CAWSVGQGYETQYF
>TRBJ2-7|TRBV15
CATSRVGATSYEQYF
>TRBJ2-7|TRBV5-6
CASNTQGYEQYF
>TRBJ2-1|TRBV30
CAWSKAGVEQFF
>TRBJ2-7|TRBV18
CASSPALDSSEQYF
>TRBJ2-6|TRBV10-3
CAISQADSGANVLTF
>TRBJ2-7|TRBV3-1
CASSHGSTYEQYF
>TRBJ2-3|TRBV6-5
CASTMASTDTQYF
>TRBJ2-7|TRBV15
CATSGFPGHGTGYEQYF
>TRBJ2-7|TRBV9
CASSVGSGGASYEQYF
>TRBJ1-2|TRBV7-2
CASSTLGGPGRFAGYTF
>TRBJ1-1|TRBV12-3/TRBV12-4
CASSLAYSGRSFF
>TRBJ2-5|TRBV29-1
CSVILAGDQRETQYF
>TRBJ2-2|TRBV12-3/TRBV12-4
CASSFGAGWTGELFF
>TRBJ2-5|TRBV28
CASSLARGGQYF
>TRBJ2-1|TRBV20-1
CSASGDDHERFF
>TRBJ2-1|TRBV29-1
CSVSTSGSHEQFF
>TRBJ1-2|TRBV20-1
CSAQRTAAAFPQGYTF
>TRBJ1-2|TRBV20-1
CSAGRGTTANYGYTF
>TRBJ2-7|TRBV19
CASSTPRGHPAYEQYF
>TRBJ1-5|TRBV6-2/TRBV6-3
CASSRQGERSNQPQHF
>TRBJ1-1|TRBV5-1
CASSLSGLNRGTEAFF
>TRBJ2-2|TRBV2
CASSLTSSKGGELFF
>TRBJ2-7|TRBV28
CASSSWGEQYF
>TRBJ1-1|TRBV2
CASGGQGVTEAFF
>TRBJ2-7|TRBV6-2/TRBV6-3
CASSYWGTSTTYEQYF